The 2 T cell receptor beta chains in this list originate from one sample, sequenced in a study of blood T cell repertoires in COVID-19. Generated by immunoSEQ multiplex PCR, the TCRdb table keeps only in-frame clones and is missing some. Among under 250,000 clones listed, 70% to 90% were seen once. The sequencing sample was made of peripheral blood. The receptors were sampled from a man between 18 and 35 years old with active or convalescent COVID-19.

This clone was counted a single time. This rearrangement joins TRBV11-2 to TRBJ2-5; 13 bases align to TRBD2. Germline trimming cut 4 bases from V and 5 bases from J; bases unmatched to any gene: 4. The CDR3 runs 15 residues. The germline V gene has CDR1 SGHAT and CDR2 FQNNGV. The chain's CDR3 is CASSSTSGGSETQYF. The CDR3 coding sequence is TGTGCCAGCAGCTCGACTAGCGGGGGGTCCGAGACCCAGTACTTC.

V gene TRBV30 combines with J gene TRBJ1-5; D unclear. Germline V gene lookup returns CDR1 GTSNPN and CDR2 SVGIG (reference sequence). V gave up 2 bases and J gave up 4 bases, with 9 bases separating them. The CDR3 runs 13 residues. CDR3 region: CAWSPQINQPQHF. CDR3 coding DNA: TGTGCCTGGAGTCCACAGATAAATCAGCCCCAGCATTTT.